Below are 19 T cell receptor beta chains sequenced from a single sample in a study of identical twins. TCRdb processed the 5' RACE reads anew with MiXCR; each CDR3 protein has one entry. The sample shows roughly 220,000 distinct CDR3 sequences, 6% to 7% of them seen only once. This sample also belongs to another study, concerning T cells expressing NK-cell markers.

The sequenced material came from CD8+ T cells sorted from blood. The receptors come from a woman between 18 and 30 years old in good health.

This rearrangement joins TRBV13 to TRBJ2-2; D remains ambiguous. The CDR3 consists of 18 residues. Germline V gene data show CDR1 as PRHDT and CDR2 as FYEKMQ (reference sequence). Between the trimmed V and J ends, which lost 0 bases and 1 base, there was a span of 15 bases. This chain's CDR3 is CASSLGLSQKRNTGELFF. CDR3 in DNA: TGTGCCAGCAGCTTAGGCCTAAGTCAAAAAAGGAACACCGGGGAGCTGTTTTTT. The full variable domain, with the rest looked up from reference TRBV13 and TRBJ2-2, is AAGVIQSPRHLIKEKRETATLKCYPIPRHDTVYWYQQGPGQDPQFLISFYEKMQSDKGSIPDRFSAQQFSDYHSELNMSSLELGDSALYFCASSLGLSQKRNTGELFFGEGSRLTVL.

The chain is built from TRBV27 and TRBJ2-7, with D perhaps matching TRBD1 (5 bases). V was trimmed by 6 bases and J by 5 bases, leaving 20 bases between them. The CDR3 covers 15 residues. Per germline, CDR1 MNHEY and CDR2 SMNVEV (reference sequence). The CDR3, as DNA: TGTGCCAGCAGGGCCCAGGGTCTCCTCCTCGACGAGCAGTACTTC. It codes for CASRAQGLLLDEQYF.

This clonotype was counted a few times. The rearrangement links TRBV29-1 to TRBJ1-1; no reliable D call. The CDR3 totals 13 residues. Trimming pared 7 bases from V and 3 bases from J, leaving 15 bases between. Germline-derived CDR1 and CDR2 are SQVTM and ANQGSEA. CDR3: CSALGGPHTEAFF. The CDR3 DNA follows: TGCAGCGCCTTAGGAGGGCCCCACACTGAAGCTTTCTTT.

This clonotype has a handful of counts. The rearrangement links TRBV20-1 to TRBJ1-1; unclear D gene. CDR3 size: 15 residues. V was shortened by 5 bases and J by 3 bases, with 19 bases between the two germline ends. Germline V gene lookup returns CDR1 DFQATT and CDR2 SNEGSKA (reference sequence). CDR3: CSALEYRPGDTEAFF. CDR3 sequence (DNA): TGCAGTGCTTTGGAGTACCGGCCAGGAGACACTGAAGCTTTCTTT.

CDR3 coding DNA: TGTGCCAGCAGCTCTACGGGAGGGGCTTTCTTT. This codes for CASSSTGGAFF. The chain links TRBV7-9 to TRBJ1-1; D is unresolved. V lost 4 bases and J 11 bases, leaving 11 bases between the germline ends. The CDR3 length is 11 residues. CDR1 is SEHNR and CDR2 is FQNEAQ in the germline V gene (reference sequence).

The V call is TRBV7-9, the J call TRBJ1-2; D gene uncertain. The CDR3 is 13 residues long. With 4 bases removed from V and 8 bases from J, the gap between germline ends came to 14 bases. Germline CDR1 and CDR2: SEHNR and FQNEAQ (reference sequence). In DNA form, the CDR3 reads TGTGCCAGCAGCTGGGCGGCGGGAGAGGGCTACACCTTC. This translates into CASSWAAGEGYTF. The entire variable domain, with the rest obtained from reference TRBV7-9 and TRBJ1-2, is as follows: DTGVSQNPRHKITKRGQNVTFRCDPISEHNRLYWYRQTLGQGPEFLTYFQNEAQLEKSRLLSDRFSAERPKGSFSTLEIQRTEQGDSAMYLCASSWAAGEGYTFGSGTRLTVV.

Many counts were recorded for this clonotype. The chain combines TRBV5-6 with TRBJ2-5, with 7 bases matching TRBD1. The V gene's germline CDR1 is SGHDT and CDR2 YYEEEE. This CDR3 is built from 13 residues. Trimming at V came to 4 bases and at J to 4 bases, leaving 4 bases not matched to a gene. CDR3 in DNA: TGTGCCAGCAGCCCAGGGGGTGGAGAGACCCAGTACTTC. It translates to CASSPGGGETQYF.

This clonotype occurred a few times. The chain joins TRBV6-6 to TRBJ2-7; possible D gene TRBD2, 5 bases. Per the germline V gene, CDR1 is MNHNY and CDR2 is SVGAGI (reference sequence). Trimming cost V 8 bases and J 7 bases, with 12 bases left between them. The CDR3 covers 11 residues. The CDR3 sequence is CASLNSGEQYF. The CDR3 nucleotides are TGTGCCAGCCTCAACTCGGGGGAGCAGTACTTC.

The V call is TRBV11-2, the J call TRBJ1-1, with 11 bases that match TRBD1. This CDR3 has 15 residues. Germline V gene data show CDR1 as SGHAT and CDR2 as FQNNGV. V lost 5 bases and J lost 3; bases outside the gene matches: 5. DNA for the CDR3: TGTGCCAGCAGCGAACCGGGACAGGGGGACACTGAAGCTTTCTTT. It encodes CASSEPGQGDTEAFF.

This clonotype was found a few times. The V and J genes are TRBV4-3 and TRBJ1-1; TRBD1 is a possible D gene (5 bases). CDR1 is LGHNA, CDR2 YSLEER, per germline. The CDR3 extends over 13 amino acids. V gave up 4 bases and J gave up 7 bases, with 13 bases separating them. CDR3 sequence: CASSLAGRGEAFF. CDR3 sequence (DNA): TGCGCCAGCAGCCTTGCAGGGAGGGGTGAAGCTTTCTTT.

The table lists this clonotype with a few counts. V usage is TRBV19 and J usage is TRBJ1-5; 9 bases are a match to TRBD1. This CDR3 comprises 16 residues. The V gene's germline CDR1 is LNHDA and CDR2 SQIVND (reference sequence). V shed 5 bases, J shed 6 bases, and the junction held 11 bases outside the gene matches. The CDR3 coding sequence is TGTGCCAGTAGTCCCAAGGGACAGGGAGCGAGTCAGCCCCAGCATTTT. It encodes CASSPKGQGASQPQHF.

This clonotype was detected a few times. The rearrangement links TRBV10-1 to TRBJ1-1, with D perhaps TRBD1 (5 bases). V was trimmed by 3 bases and J by 0 bases, leaving 20 bases between them. Germline V gene sequence: CDR1 WNHNN, CDR2 SYGVQD (reference sequence). The CDR3 runs to 18 residues. CDR3 nucleotide sequence: TGCGCCAGCAGTGATGAATCAGGGCTCGCTATCATGAACACTGAAGCTTTCTTT. It is translated as CASSDESGLAIMNTEAFF.

This chain connects TRBV10-2 to TRBJ1-1; D not certain. This CDR3 is 12 amino acids long. The V gene lost 6 bases and the J gene lost 0 bases, with 5 bases spanning the gap. Germline values: CDR1 WSHSY, CDR2 SAAADI. In nucleotides, the CDR3 is TGCGCCAGCAGGGTCATGAACACTGAAGCTTTCTTT. It encodes CASRVMNTEAFF.

The chain couples TRBV7-6 to TRBJ2-1; 9 bases are shared with TRBD1. The V gene end was trimmed by 0 bases and the J gene end by 7 bases; junction bases not matched to a gene: 13. The length of the CDR3 is 18 residues. Germline CDR1 SGHVS, CDR2 FNYEAQ. The CDR3 here is CASSLALGDREKINEQFF. In DNA, the CDR3 is TGTGCCAGCAGCTTAGCGCTAGGGGACAGGGAAAAAATTAATGAGCAGTTCTTC.

The genes are TRBV7-9 and TRBJ2-3, with 8 bases aligning to TRBD2. V shed 1 base, J shed 8 bases, and the junction held 14 bases outside the gene matches. This CDR3 comprises 17 residues. Germline CDR1 reads SEHNR; CDR2 reads FQNEAQ (reference sequence). The CDR3 region has the DNA TGTGCCAGCAGCTTAGGGGACGGCGGGGGGTTCATGGGTACGCAGTATTTT. Translation gives CASSLGDGGGFMGTQYF. Full variable domain (remainder filled in from reference TRBV7-9 and TRBJ2-3): DTGVSQNPRHKITKRGQNVTFRCDPISEHNRLYWYRQTLGQGPEFLTYFQNEAQLEKSRLLSDRFSAERPKGSFSTLEIQRTEQGDSAMYLCASSLGDGGGFMGTQYFGPGTRLTVL.

This clonotype was observed a few times. V usage is TRBV6-1 and J usage is TRBJ2-3; D call uncertain. CDR1 and CDR2 (germline): MNHNS, SASEGT. Trimming pared 5 bases from V and 6 bases from J, leaving 12 bases between. This CDR3 has 13 amino acids. CDR3: CASSPNPLDTQYF. The CDR3, as DNA: TGTGCCAGCAGTCCGAACCCGTTGGATACGCAGTATTTT.

CDR3 protein: CASSLLGQSSTDTQYF. The CDR3 DNA reads as TGTGCCAGCAGTTTATTGGGACAGTCTAGCACAGATACGCAGTATTTT. The chain employs TRBV27 and TRBJ2-3; 7 nucleotides match TRBD1. Germline CDR1 reads MNHEY; CDR2 reads SMNVEV (reference sequence). The CDR3 runs 16 residues. Unmatched junction bases numbered 4, after V lost 1 base and J lost 0 bases.

This clonotype was seen more than once but under ten times. This chain uses TRBV6-5 with TRBJ2-7; TRBD1 or TRBD2 may be the D gene (5 bases each). Germline CDR1 and CDR2: MNHEY and SVGAGI. The CDR3 totals 17 residues. Trimming removed 2 bases at V and 3 bases at J, with 20 bases between. The CDR3 region has the DNA TGTGCCAGCAGTTACACTAATACCGGGACGCTAGACTACGAGCAGTACTTC. It codes for CASSYTNTGTLDYEQYF.

About this clonotype: A read error may produce the germline difference seen at one junction end. The chain joins TRBV5-1 to TRBJ2-3; D perhaps matches TRBD2 (5 bases). This CDR3 has 14 amino acids. CDR1 and CDR2 from the germline V gene are SGHRS and YFSETQ. The DNA of the CDR3 is TGCGCCAGCAGGGGCCCCACGGAGGTGGATACGCCGTATTTT. Protein product: CASRGPTEVDTPYF.